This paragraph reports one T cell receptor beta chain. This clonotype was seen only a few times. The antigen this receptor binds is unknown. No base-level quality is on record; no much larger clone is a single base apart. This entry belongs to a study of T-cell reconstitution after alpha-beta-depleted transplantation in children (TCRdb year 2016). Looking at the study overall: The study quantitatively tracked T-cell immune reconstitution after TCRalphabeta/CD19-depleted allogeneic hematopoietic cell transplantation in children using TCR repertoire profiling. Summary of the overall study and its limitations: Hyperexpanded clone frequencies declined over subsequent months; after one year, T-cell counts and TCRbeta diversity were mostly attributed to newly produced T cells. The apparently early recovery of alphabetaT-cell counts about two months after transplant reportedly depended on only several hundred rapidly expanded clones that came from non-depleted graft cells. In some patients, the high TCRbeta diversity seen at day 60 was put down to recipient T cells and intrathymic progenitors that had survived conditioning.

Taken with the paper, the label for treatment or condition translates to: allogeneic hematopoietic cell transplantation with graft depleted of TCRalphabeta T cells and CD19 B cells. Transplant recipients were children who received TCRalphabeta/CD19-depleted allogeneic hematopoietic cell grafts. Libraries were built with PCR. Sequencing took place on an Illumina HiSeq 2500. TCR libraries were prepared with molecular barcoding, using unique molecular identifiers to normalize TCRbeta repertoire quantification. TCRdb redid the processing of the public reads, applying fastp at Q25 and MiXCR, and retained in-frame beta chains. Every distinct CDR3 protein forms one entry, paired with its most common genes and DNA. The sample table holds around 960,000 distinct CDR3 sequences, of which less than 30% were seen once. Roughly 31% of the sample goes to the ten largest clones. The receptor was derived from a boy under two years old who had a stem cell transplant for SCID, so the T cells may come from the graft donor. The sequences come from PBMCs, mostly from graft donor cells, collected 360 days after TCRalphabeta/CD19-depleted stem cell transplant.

The DNA is as follows: TGTGCCAGCAGCGGAACGGGGGGCAAGCGGTTCGGTACGCAGTATTTT. Its translation is CASSGTGGKRFGTQYF. The receptor chain draws on TRBV7-8 and TRBJ2-3; TRBD2 is a possible D gene, resting on 7 matching bases. Per the germline V gene, SGHVS is the CDR1 and FQNEAQ is the CDR2. Deletion took 5 bases off V and 8 bases off J, with a span of 23 bases between the germline ends. Counted from cysteine to phenylalanine, this CDR3 has 16 amino acids. Just CDR3 DNA is preserved here, 48 bases in frame from base 1.